A single T cell receptor (beta chain) is shown here with its context. The data stem from a study of cytomegalovirus exposure and HLA in healthy donors. V was pared by 3 bases and J by 5 bases, with 3 bases of the junction left unmatched. Germline V lookup: CDR1 GTSNPN, CDR2 SVGIG (reference sequence). This CDR3 comprises 13 residues. Sequencing used immunoSEQ multiplex PCR; TCRdb keeps in-frame clones, though not all of them. The sample records about 190,000 clones, roughly 86% being singletons. The V call is TRBV30, the J call TRBJ1-2, with TRBD1 matching over 10 bases. This TCR derives from a woman aged 18 to 35 in good health and CMV-seronegative. Sequencing input: PBMCs. For the CDR3, the DNA is TGTGCCTGGAGGAGGACAGGGGGATATGGCTACACCTTC. This translates into CAWRRTGGYGYTF.